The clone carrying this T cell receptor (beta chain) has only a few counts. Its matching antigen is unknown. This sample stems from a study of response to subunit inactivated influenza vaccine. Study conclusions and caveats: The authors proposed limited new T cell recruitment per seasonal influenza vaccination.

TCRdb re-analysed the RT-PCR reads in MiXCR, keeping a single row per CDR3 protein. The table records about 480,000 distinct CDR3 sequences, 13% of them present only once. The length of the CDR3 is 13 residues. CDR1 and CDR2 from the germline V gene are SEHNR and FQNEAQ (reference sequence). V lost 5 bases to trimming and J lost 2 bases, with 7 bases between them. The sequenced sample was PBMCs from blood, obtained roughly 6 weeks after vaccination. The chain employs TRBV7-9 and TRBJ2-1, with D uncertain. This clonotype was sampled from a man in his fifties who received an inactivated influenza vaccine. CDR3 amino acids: CASSIDTYNEQFF. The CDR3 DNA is TGTGCCAGCAGCATAGACACCTACAATGAGCAGTTCTTC.